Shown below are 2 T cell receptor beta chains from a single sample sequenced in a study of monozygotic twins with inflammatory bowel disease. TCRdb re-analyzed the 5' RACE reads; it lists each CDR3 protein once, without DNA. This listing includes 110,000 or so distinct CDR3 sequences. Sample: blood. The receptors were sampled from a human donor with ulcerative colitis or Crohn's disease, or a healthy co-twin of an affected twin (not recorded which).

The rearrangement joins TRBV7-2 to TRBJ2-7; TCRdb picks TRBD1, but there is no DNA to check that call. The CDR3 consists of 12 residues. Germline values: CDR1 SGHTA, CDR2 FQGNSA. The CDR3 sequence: CASSSVPPEQYF.

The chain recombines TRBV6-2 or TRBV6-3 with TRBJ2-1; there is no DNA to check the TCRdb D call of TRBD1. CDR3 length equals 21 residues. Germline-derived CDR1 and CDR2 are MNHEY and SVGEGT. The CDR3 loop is CASSYGDPTLNLPGVYNEQFF.